This entry lists 11 T cell receptor beta chains sequenced from one sample in a study of blood T cell repertoires in COVID-19. The method was immunoSEQ multiplex PCR; TCRdb's version includes in-frame clones alone and lacks a portion of them. This sample has tens of thousands of clones, with 80% to 90% found just once. Specimen: peripheral blood. The receptors were sampled from a woman aged 80 or over with acute or convalescent COVID-19.

The chain is built from TRBV6-5 and TRBJ1-6; TRBD1 agrees at 10 bases. Germline trimming cut 0 bases from V and 10 bases from J; bases unmatched to any gene: 6. The germline V gene has CDR1 MNHEY and CDR2 SVGAGI. This CDR3 is built from 16 residues. The CDR3 sequence: CASSYSDRGLESPLHF. The CDR3 coding sequence is TGTGCCAGCAGTTACTCTGACAGGGGGCTAGAGTCACCCCTCCACTTT.

The V and J genes are TRBV7-9 and TRBJ2-7; TRBD2 matches at 11 bases. This CDR3 is 15 amino acids long. Germline CDR1 SEHNR, CDR2 FQNEAQ (reference sequence). J lost 2 bases, V lost 5 bases, and 5 bases had no gene match. The CDR3 here is CASSNLAGGPYEQYF. CDR3 DNA: TGTGCCAGCAGCAACCTAGCGGGGGGCCCCTACGAGCAGTACTTC.

The chain employs TRBV28 and TRBJ1-1; tentative D call: TRBD1 (6 bases). This CDR3 spans 15 amino acids. V lost 7 bases, J lost 6 bases, and 21 bases lay in between. Germline lookup yields CDR1 MDHEN and CDR2 SYDVKM. DNA for the CDR3: TGTGCCAGCACTCGGGGGGCGCGAAGGGGCGCTGAAGCTTTCTTT. Protein sequence: CASTRGARRGAEAFF.

This sequence joins TRBV5-1 and TRBJ2-5, with a tentative D call TRBD1 (5 bases). Germline V CDR1 and CDR2: SGHRS, YFSETQ. The CDR3 covers 15 residues. V lost 3 bases and J 5 bases, leaving 17 bases between the germline ends. CDR3 sequence reads: CASSSLGLGAETQYF. The CDR3, as DNA: TGCGCCAGCAGCTCCCTCGGGCTTGGGGCGGAGACCCAGTACTTC.

The gene calls are TRBV6-4 and TRBJ2-3; TRBD1 might be the D (5 bases). Germline V gene sequence: CDR1 MRHNA, CDR2 SNTAGT. Trimming left V 6 bases short and J 7 bases short, with 11 bases between. The CDR3 covers 12 residues. CDR3 DNA sequence: TGTGCCAGCAGGACAGTGGCGAATACGCAGTATTTT. It translates to CASRTVANTQYF.

The chain uses TRBV19 and TRBJ1-2; D call uncertain. Trimming took off 4 bases at V and 5 bases at J, with 11 bases between the two ends. CDR1 is LNHDA and CDR2 is SQIVND in the germline V gene (reference sequence). CDR3 length: 13 amino acids. The CDR3 sequence is CASSRTEIYGYTF. Here the CDR3 DNA reads TGTGCCAGTAGTAGAACAGAAATATATGGCTACACCTTC.

The J gene is TRBJ2-5, the V gene TRBV7-8, with 13 bases matching TRBD2. V lost 5 bases, J lost 6 bases, and 6 bases stayed unmatched. Germline V gene data show CDR1 as SGHVS and CDR2 as FQNEAQ. The CDR3 is 15 amino acids. The CDR3 reads CASSLGTSGEKTQYF. For the CDR3, the DNA is TGTGCCAGCAGCCTCGGGACTAGCGGGGAGAAGACCCAGTACTTC.

Here the CDR3 DNA reads TGTGCCAGTAGTACCATAGCGGGGGTCACAGATACGCAGTATTTT. It codes for CASSTIAGVTDTQYF. The chain combines TRBV19 with TRBJ2-3, with TRBD2 matching over 9 bases. The CDR3 length is 15 residues. Germline CDR1 and CDR2: LNHDA and SQIVND (reference sequence). V was pared by 4 bases and J by 2 bases, with 4 bases of the junction left unmatched.

The chain has TRBV19 and TRBJ1-2; no clear D gene. The length of the CDR3 is 14 residues. The V and J ends lost 4 bases and 3 bases respectively, with 12 bases between them. The germline CDR1 and CDR2 sequences are LNHDA and SQIVND (reference sequence). Written as DNA, the CDR3 is TGTGCCAGTAGTACCCCCGGCGGTGACTATGGCTACACCTTC. Amino acids: CASSTPGGDYGYTF.

CDR3 nucleotide sequence: TGTGCCAGCAGTTACTTCCAGGCCGATGGCTACACCTTC. It encodes CASSYFQADGYTF. This chain uses TRBV6-6 with TRBJ1-2; D gene uncertain. The germline CDR1 and CDR2 sequences are MNHNY and SVGAGI (reference sequence). V lost 1 base and J lost 6, with 9 bases in between. The CDR3 is 13 residues long.

The chain combines TRBV9 with TRBJ2-5; D not resolved. Germline V gene data show CDR1 as SGDLS and CDR2 as YYNGEE. The V end lost 1 base, the J end lost 0 bases, and 10 bases lay between the germline ends. This CDR3 comprises 15 residues. CDR3 DNA: TGTGCCAGCAGCGTAAAGCCTACGTACCAAGAGACCCAGTACTTC. It translates to CASSVKPTYQETQYF.